One and the same sample provided the 10 T cell receptor beta chains below, sequenced in a study of T cells after yellow fever vaccination. TCRdb independently ran MiXCR on the 5' RACE reads; one entry per CDR3 protein. The sample has hundreds of thousands of distinct CDR3 sequences; approximately 13% are singletons. Source: CD4+ T cells sorted from PBMCs, taken 15 days after the yellow fever booster vaccination. These receptors all stem from a man between 18 and 29 years old who received the YFV17D yellow fever vaccine.

This clonotype was recorded a few times. The chain is built from TRBV4-3 and TRBJ1-2; D remains ambiguous. This CDR3 contains 11 residues. V gave up 5 bases and J gave up 4 bases, with 5 bases separating them. The germline gives CDR1 LGHNA, CDR2 YSLEER. The CDR3 loop reads CASSNTYGYTF. CDR3 nucleotides: TGCGCCAGCAGCAACACCTATGGCTACACCTTC.

The chain is built from TRBV6-5 and TRBJ2-1, with TRBD2 identical over 10 bases. CDR1 and CDR2 from the germline V gene are MNHEY and SVGAGI. The CDR3 runs 16 residues. V gave up 6 bases and J gave up 0 bases; unmatched junction bases: 5. Here the CDR3 DNA reads TGTGCCAGCAGAACTAGCGGGGTGAGCTCCTACAATGAGCAGTTCTTC. Translating it yields CASRTSGVSSYNEQFF.

This chain connects TRBV7-8 to TRBJ2-7; D gene unclear. Germline assignment: CDR1 SGHVS and CDR2 FQNEAQ. The CDR3 is 13 amino acids. Deletions cut 3 bases from V and 6 bases from J, with 12 bases between. In nucleotides, the CDR3 is TGTGCCAGCAGCTTTAACGTAGTGGGCGAGCAGTACGTC. It yields the protein CASSFNVVGEQYV.

The chain is built from TRBV12-5 and TRBJ2-7, with D tentatively TRBD1 (5 bases). V lost 2 bases, J lost 0 bases, and 5 bases lay in between. This CDR3 has 13 amino acids. The germline V gene encodes CDR1 LGHNT and CDR2 FRNRAP. The CDR3 reads CASGLRGSYEQYF. CDR3 nucleotides: TGTGCTAGTGGTTTGAGGGGCTCCTACGAGCAGTACTTC.

V gene TRBV5-6 combines with J gene TRBJ1-2; 7 nucleotides align to TRBD1. This CDR3 is 16 amino acids long. Germline loops: CDR1 SGHDT, CDR2 YYEEEE. The V and J ends lost 0 bases and 4 bases, in that order; junction bases with no gene match: 9. The CDR3 nucleotides are TGTGCCAGCAGCTTGGCCCTCAGGGGGACCCTCTATGGCTACACCTTC. Translation gives CASSLALRGTLYGYTF.

Only a few counts were recorded for this clonotype. The chain is built from TRBV4-1 and TRBJ2-7; D may be TRBD2 (6 bases). Per germline, CDR1 MGHRA and CDR2 YSYEKL. The CDR3 contains 15 residues. Between the trimmed V and J ends, which lost 5 bases and 3 bases, there was a span of 17 bases. CDR3 nucleotide sequence: TGCGCCAGCAGCTCTCAACCGGGACTCAGCTACGAGCAGTACTTC. This translates into CASSSQPGLSYEQYF.

A few counts support this clonotype. The chain couples TRBV6-6 to TRBJ2-7, with D perhaps being TRBD1 or TRBD2 (6 bases each). Germline V gene lookup returns CDR1 MNHNY and CDR2 SVGAGI (reference sequence). V was clipped by 0 bases and J by 4 bases, with 13 bases between them. The CDR3 spans 15 residues. CDR3 sequence: CASSYSSQGGYEQYV. CDR3 DNA: TGTGCCAGCAGTTACTCGTCACAGGGAGGATACGAGCAGTACGTC.

The genes are TRBV10-3 and TRBJ1-5, with D uncertain. V lost 7 bases, J lost 3 bases, and 13 bases lay in between. From germline, CDR1 is ENHRY and CDR2 SYGVKD. This CDR3 region has 14 residues. The CDR3, as DNA: TGTGCCATCAAAGGAGGAACCGACAATCAGCCCCAGCATTTT. This codes for CAIKGGTDNQPQHF.

The rearrangement joins TRBV5-1 to TRBJ2-3; tentative D call: TRBD2 (6 bases). Per germline, CDR1 SGHRS and CDR2 YFSETQ. The V end lost 1 base, the J end lost 2 bases, and 11 bases lay between the germline ends. The CDR3 extends over 15 amino acids. The DNA of the CDR3 is TGCGCCAGCAGCTTGTCGGCGGGGTCCACAGATACGCAGTATTTT. Its translation is CASSLSAGSTDTQYF.

Only a few counts were recorded for this clonotype. V is TRBV11-2 and J is TRBJ2-1, with 8 bases fitting TRBD1. Per germline, CDR1 SGHAT and CDR2 FQNNGV. The J segment lost 8 bases and the V segment lost 4 bases, leaving 7 bases of the junction unmatched. The CDR3 runs 14 residues. The CDR3 reads CASSSRQGSDEQFF. Written as DNA, the CDR3 is TGTGCCAGCAGCTCGCGACAGGGGTCGGATGAGCAGTTCTTC.